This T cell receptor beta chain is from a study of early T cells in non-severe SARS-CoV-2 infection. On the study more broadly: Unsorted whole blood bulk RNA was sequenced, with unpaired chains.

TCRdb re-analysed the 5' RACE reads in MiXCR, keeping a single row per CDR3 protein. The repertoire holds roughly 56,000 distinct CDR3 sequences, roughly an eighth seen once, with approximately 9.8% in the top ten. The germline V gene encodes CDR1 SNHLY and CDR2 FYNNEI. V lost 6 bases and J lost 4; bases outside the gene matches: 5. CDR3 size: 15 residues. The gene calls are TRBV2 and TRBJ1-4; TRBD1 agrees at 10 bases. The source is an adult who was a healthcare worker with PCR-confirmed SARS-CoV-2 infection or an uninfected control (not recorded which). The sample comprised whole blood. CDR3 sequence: CASRKDRGRNEKLFF. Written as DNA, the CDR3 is TGTGCCAGCAGAAAAGACAGGGGGCGTAATGAAAAACTGTTTTTT.